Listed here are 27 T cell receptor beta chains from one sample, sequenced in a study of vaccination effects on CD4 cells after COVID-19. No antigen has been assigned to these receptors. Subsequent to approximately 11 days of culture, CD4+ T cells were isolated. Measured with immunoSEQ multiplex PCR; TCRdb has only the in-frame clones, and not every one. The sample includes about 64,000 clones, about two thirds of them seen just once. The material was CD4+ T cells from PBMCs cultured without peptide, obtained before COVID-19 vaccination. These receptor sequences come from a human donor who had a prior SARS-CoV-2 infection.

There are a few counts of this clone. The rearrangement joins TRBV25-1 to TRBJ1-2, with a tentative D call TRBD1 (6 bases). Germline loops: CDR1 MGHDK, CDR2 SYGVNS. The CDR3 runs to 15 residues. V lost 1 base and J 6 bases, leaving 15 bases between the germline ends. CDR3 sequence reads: CASSEFARGKNGYTF. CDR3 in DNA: TGTGCCAGCAGTGAATTTGCCAGGGGAAAGAATGGCTACACCTTC.

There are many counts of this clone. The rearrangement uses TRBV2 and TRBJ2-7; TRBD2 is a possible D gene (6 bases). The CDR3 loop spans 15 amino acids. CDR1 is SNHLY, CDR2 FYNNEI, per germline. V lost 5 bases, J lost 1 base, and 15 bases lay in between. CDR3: CASSRSGTLSYEQYF. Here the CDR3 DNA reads TGTGCCAGCAGTCGGTCCGGGACTCTGTCCTACGAGCAGTACTTC.

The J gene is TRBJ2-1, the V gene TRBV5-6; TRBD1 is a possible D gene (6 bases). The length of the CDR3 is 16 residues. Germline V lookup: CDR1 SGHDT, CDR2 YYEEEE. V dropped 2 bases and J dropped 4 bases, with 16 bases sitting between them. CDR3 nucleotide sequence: TGTGCCAGCAGCTTTGGGGGCGGTCTGATTTACAATGAGCAGTTCTTC. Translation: CASSFGGGLIYNEQFF.

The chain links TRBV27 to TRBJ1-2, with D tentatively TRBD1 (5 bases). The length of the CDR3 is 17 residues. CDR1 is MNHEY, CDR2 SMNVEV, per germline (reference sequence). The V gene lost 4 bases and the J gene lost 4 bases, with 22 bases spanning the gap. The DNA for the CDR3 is TGTGCCAGCAGTTCAACAGAGTTAGGACATCCTGTCTATGGCTACACCTTC. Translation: CASSSTELGHPVYGYTF.

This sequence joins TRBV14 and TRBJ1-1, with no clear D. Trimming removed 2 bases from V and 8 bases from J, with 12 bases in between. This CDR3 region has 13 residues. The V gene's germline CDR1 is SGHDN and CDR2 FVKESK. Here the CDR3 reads CASSQNNGREAFF. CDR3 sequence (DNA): TGTGCCAGCAGCCAAAACAATGGACGGGAAGCTTTCTTT. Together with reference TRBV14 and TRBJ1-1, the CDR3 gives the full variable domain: EAGVTQFPSHSVIEKGQTVTLRCDPISGHDNLYWYRRVMGKEIKFLLHFVKESKQDESGMPNNRFLAERTGGTYSTLKVQPAELEDSGVYFCASSQNNGREAFFGQGTRLTVV.

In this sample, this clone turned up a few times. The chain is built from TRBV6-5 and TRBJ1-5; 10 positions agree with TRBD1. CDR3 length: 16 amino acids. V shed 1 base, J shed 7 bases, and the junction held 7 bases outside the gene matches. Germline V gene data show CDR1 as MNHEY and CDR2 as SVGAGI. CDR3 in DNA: TGTGCCAGCAGTTACTGGGCCGGGACAGGGGACCAGCCCCAGCATTTT. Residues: CASSYWAGTGDQPQHF.

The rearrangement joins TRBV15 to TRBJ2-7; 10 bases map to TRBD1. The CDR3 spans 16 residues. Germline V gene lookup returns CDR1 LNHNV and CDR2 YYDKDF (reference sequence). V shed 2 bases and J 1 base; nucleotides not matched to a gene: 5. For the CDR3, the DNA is TGTGCCACCAGCAGAAGTACGGGACAGGGGTCCTACGAGCAGTACTTC. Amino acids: CATSRSTGQGSYEQYF.

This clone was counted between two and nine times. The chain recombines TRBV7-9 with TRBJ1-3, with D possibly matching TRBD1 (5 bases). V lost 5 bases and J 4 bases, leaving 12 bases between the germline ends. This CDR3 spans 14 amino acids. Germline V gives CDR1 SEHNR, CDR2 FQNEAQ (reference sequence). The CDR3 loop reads CASSDWGRGNTIYF. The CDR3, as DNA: TGTGCCAGCAGCGACTGGGGGAGAGGAAACACCATATATTTT.

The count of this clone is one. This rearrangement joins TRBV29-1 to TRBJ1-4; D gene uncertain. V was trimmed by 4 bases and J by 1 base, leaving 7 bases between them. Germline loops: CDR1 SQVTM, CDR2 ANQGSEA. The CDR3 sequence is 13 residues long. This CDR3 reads CSVGGRTNEKLFF. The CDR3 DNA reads TGCAGCGTTGGCGGCAGAACTAATGAAAAACTGTTTTTT.

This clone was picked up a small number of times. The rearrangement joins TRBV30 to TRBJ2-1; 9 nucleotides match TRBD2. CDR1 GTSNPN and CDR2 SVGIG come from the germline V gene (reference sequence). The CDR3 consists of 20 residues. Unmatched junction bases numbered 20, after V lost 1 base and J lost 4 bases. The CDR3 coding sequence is TGTGCCTGGAGTGAGGGCGGGGGGGCACCGATCCTCTATGGGTACAATGAGCAGTTCTTC. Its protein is CAWSEGGGAPILYGYNEQFF. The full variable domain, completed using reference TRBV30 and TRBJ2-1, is SQTIHQWPATLVQPVGSPLSLECTVEGTSNPNLYWYRQAAGRGLQLLFYSVGIGQISSEVPQNLSASRPQDRQFILSSKKLLLSDSGFYLCAWSEGGGAPILYGYNEQFFGPGTRLTVL.

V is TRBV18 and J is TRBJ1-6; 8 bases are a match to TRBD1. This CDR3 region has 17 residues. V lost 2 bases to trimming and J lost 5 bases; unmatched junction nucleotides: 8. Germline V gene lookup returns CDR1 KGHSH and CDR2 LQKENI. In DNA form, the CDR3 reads TGTGCCAGCTCACCAACTTTGGGACAGGCCGATAATTCACCCCTCCACTTT. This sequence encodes CASSPTLGQADNSPLHF.

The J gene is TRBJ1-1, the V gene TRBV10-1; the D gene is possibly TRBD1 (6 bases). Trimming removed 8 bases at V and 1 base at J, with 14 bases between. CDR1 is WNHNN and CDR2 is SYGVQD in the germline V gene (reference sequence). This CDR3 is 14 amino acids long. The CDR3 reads CASRGQRPNTEAFF. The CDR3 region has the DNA TGCGCCAGCCGAGGACAGAGGCCGAACACTGAAGCTTTCTTT.

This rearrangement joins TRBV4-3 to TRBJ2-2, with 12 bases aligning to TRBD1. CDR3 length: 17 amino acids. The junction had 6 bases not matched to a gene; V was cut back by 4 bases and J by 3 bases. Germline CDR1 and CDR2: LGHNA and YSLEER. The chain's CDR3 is CASSPRDRGLDTGELFF. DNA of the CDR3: TGCGCCAGCAGCCCGCGGGACAGGGGGCTCGACACCGGGGAGCTGTTTTTT.

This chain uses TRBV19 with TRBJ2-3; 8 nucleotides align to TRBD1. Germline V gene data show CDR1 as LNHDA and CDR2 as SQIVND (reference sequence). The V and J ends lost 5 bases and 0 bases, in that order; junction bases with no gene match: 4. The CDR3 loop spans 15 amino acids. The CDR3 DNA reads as TGTGCCAGTAGTTTCGGGACAGGCAGCACAGATACGCAGTATTTT. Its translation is CASSFGTGSTDTQYF.

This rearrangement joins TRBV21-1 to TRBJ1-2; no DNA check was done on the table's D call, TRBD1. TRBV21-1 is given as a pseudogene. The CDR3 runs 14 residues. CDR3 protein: CASSKDPQGYGYTF. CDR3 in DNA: TGTGCCAGCAGCAAAGACCCACAGGGGTATGGCTACACCTTC.

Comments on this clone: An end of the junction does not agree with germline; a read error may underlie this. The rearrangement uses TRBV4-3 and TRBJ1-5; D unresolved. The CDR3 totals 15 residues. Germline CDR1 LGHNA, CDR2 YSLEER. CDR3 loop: CASSQVYSAAFRLFF. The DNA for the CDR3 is TGCGCCAGCAGCCAAGTTTATTCGGCGGCCTTTCGCCTTTTCTTT.

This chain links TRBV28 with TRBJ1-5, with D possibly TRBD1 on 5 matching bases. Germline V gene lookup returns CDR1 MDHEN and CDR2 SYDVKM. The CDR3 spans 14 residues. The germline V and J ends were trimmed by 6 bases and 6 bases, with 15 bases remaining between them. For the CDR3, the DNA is TGTGCCAGCAGCAGGGATTCGGACTTTCAGCCCCAGCATTTT. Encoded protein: CASSRDSDFQPQHF.

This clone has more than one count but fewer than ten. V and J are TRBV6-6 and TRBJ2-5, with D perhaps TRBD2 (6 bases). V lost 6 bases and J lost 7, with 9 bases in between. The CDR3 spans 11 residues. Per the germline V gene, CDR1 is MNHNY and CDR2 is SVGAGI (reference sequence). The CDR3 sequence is CASSRAGTQYF. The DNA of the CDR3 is TGTGCCAGCAGCCGAGCGGGGACCCAGTACTTC.

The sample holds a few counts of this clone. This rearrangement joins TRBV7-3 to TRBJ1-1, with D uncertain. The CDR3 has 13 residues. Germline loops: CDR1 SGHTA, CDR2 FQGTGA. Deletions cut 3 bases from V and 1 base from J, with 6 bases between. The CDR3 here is CASSFAENTEAFF. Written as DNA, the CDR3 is TGTGCCAGCAGCTTTGCAGAGAACACTGAAGCTTTCTTT. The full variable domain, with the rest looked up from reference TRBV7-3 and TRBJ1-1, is GAGVSQTPSNKVTEKGKYVELRCDPISGHTALYWYRQSLGQGPEFLIYFQGTGAADDSGLPNDRFFAVRPEGSVSTLKIQRTERGDSAVYLCASSFAENTEAFFGQGTRLTVV.

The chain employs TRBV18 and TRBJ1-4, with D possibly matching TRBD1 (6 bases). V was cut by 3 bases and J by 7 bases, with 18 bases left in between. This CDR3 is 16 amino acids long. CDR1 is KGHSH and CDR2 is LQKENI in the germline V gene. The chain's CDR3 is CASSPDRPGVGEKLFF. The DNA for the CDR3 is TGTGCCAGCTCACCGGACAGACCGGGCGTGGGTGAAAAACTGTTTTTT.

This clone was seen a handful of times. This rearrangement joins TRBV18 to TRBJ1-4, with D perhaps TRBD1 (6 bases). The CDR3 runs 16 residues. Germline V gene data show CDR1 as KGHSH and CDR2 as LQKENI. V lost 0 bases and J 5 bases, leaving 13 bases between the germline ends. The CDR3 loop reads CASSPPGAGENEKLFF. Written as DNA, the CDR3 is TGTGCCAGCTCACCACCGGGGGCAGGCGAAAATGAAAAACTGTTTTTT. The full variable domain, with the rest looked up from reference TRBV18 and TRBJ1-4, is NAGVMQNPRHLVRRRGQEARLRCSPMKGHSHVYWYRQLPEEGLKFMVYLQKENIIDESGMPKERFSAEFPKEGPSILRIQQVVRGDSAAYFCASSPPGAGENEKLFFGSGTQLSVL.

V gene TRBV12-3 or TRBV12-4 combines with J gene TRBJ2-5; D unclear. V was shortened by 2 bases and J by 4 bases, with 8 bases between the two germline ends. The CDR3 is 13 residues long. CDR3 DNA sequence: TGTGCCAGCAGTTTAACACGCAGAGAGACCCAGTACTTC. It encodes CASSLTRRETQYF.

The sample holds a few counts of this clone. CDR3 sequence reads: CASSDTQGSAPLHF. CDR3 bases: TGTGCCAGCTCAGACACCCAGGGGAGCGCACCCCTCCACTTT. The chain uses TRBV18 and TRBJ1-6, with D possibly TRBD1 on 6 matching bases. The germline V gene encodes CDR1 KGHSH and CDR2 LQKENI. This CDR3 region has 14 residues. V was shortened by 5 bases and J by 11 bases, with 16 bases between the two germline ends.

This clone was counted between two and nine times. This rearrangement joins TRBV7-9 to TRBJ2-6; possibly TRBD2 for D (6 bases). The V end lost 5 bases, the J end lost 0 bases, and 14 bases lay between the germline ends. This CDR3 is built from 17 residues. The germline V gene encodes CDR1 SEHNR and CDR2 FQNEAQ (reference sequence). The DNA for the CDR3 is TGTGCCAGCAGCCCCACGTGGGGGGACTCTGGGGCCAACGTCCTGACTTTC. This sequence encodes CASSPTWGDSGANVLTF.

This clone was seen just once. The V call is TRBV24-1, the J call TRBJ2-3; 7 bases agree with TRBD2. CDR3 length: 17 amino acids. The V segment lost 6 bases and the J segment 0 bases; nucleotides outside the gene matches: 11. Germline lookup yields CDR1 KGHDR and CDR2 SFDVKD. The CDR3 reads CATSNTPRLASTDTQYF. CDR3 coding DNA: TGTGCCACCAGTAACACCCCTAGACTAGCTAGCACAGATACGCAGTATTTT.

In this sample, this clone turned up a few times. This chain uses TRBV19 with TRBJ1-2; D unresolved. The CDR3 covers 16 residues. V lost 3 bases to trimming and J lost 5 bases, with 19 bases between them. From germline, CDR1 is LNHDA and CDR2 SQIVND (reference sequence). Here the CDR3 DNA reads TGTGCCAGTAGTATCCACCGCCCGGGGTTTGGGTATGGCTACACCTTC. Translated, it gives CASSIHRPGFGYGYTF.

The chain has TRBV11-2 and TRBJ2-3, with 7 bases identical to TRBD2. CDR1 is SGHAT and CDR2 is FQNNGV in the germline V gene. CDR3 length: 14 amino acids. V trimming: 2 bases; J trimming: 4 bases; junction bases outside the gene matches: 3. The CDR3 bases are TGTGCCAGCAGCTTATGGCTAGCGGCAGATACGCAGTATTTT. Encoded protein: CASSLWLAADTQYF. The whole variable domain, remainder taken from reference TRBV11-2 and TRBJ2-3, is EAGVAQSPRYKIIEKRQSVAFWCNPISGHATLYWYQQILGQGPKLLIQFQNNGVVDDSQLPKDRFSAERLKGVDSTLKIQPAKLEDSAVYLCASSLWLAADTQYFGPGTRLTVL.